This is a list of T cell receptor beta chains from one sample in a study of blood T cell repertoires in COVID-19. TCRdb keeps only in-frame clones here, not all; method: immunoSEQ multiplex PCR. This repertoire shows about 140,000 clones, 84% found once; its top ten account for around 8%. Sequenced material: peripheral blood. These receptors originate from a human donor in a cohort sampled during active COVID-19. The CDR3 runs from the conserved cysteine through the conserved F or W. D genes are given only for firm matches. A row's size may be missing; if present it is once, few, many or a size class.

V gene	D gene	J gene	clone size	CDR3 protein	CDR3 DNA
TRBV21-1	-	TRBJ2-7	-	CASRLDRGQTYEQYF	TGTGCCAGCAGATTAGACAGGGGGCAAACCTACGAGCAGTACTTC
TRBV7-2	-	TRBJ1-2	-	CASSLMDSAGWTF	TGTGCCAGCAGCCTAATGGATTCGGCAGGGTGGACCTTC
TRBV3-1/TRBV3-2	-	TRBJ2-3	-	CASSPSSDTQYF	TGTGCCAGCAGCCCTAGCTCAGATACGCAGTATTTT
TRBV27	TRBD1	TRBJ2-7	-	CASSHQGQGRHEQYF	TGTGCCAGCAGCCATCAAGGACAGGGGCGCCACGAGCAGTACTTC
TRBV28	TRBD2	TRBJ2-1	-	CASSLRLAGGINEQFF	TGTGCCAGCAGTCTCCGCTTAGCGGGGGGTATAAATGAGCAGTTCTTC
TRBV4-1	-	TRBJ2-1	-	CASSQAGIVRNEQFF	TGCGCCAGCAGCCAGGCAGGGATTGTTAGGAATGAGCAGTTCTTC
TRBV6-5	-	TRBJ1-3	-	CAVTDSPSSGNTIYF	TGTGCCGTGACGGACAGCCCGAGCTCTGGAAACACCATATATTTT
TRBV9	-	TRBJ2-3	few	CASSSSLGRSGDTQYF	TGTGCCAGCAGCTCCTCCTTAGGCCGGTCGGGGGATACGCAGTATTTT
TRBV7-2	-	TRBJ1-1	few	CASSLAVWGGAFF	TGTGCCAGCAGCTTAGCGGTGTGGGGCGGAGCTTTCTTT
TRBV19	TRBD1	TRBJ2-6	-	CASSSTGDSGANVLTF	TGTGCCAGTAGTTCCACAGGGGATTCTGGGGCCAACGTCCTGACTTTC
TRBV6-5	-	TRBJ1-1	-	CASSNRVGTEAFF	TGTGCCAGCAGTAACAGGGTGGGCACTGAAGCTTTCTTT
TRBV11-2	-	TRBJ2-1	few	CASSLRGTRPYNEQFF	TGTGCCAGCAGCTTACGGGGGACCCGACCCTACAATGAGCAGTTCTTC
TRBV5-5	-	TRBJ2-2	-	CATKQVPNTGELFF	TGTGCCACCAAACAGGTCCCGAATACCGGGGAGCTGTTTTTT
TRBV27	TRBD2	TRBJ2-2	-	CASSRGTSGANTGELFF	TGTGCCAGCAGTCGCGGGACTAGCGGGGCGAACACCGGGGAGCTGTTTTTT
TRBV28	-	TRBJ2-2	once	CASSLSRVGRGSTGELFF	TGTGCCAGCAGTTTATCCCGCGTGGGTAGGGGATCCACCGGGGAGCTGTTTTTT
TRBV5-5	-	TRBJ2-1	once	CASSLGRRSSYNEQFF	TGTGCCAGCAGCTTGGGCCGTAGAAGCTCCTACAATGAGCAGTTCTTC
TRBV11-2	TRBD1	TRBJ1-1	once	CASSVRQGAIEAFF	TGTGCCAGCAGCGTTCGACAGGGCGCCATTGAAGCTTTCTTT
TRBV24-1	TRBD1	TRBJ1-1	-	CATSDPDRAEAFF	TGTGCCACCAGTGATCCCGACAGGGCTGAAGCTTTCTTT
TRBV6-5	-	TRBJ1-2	once	CASSYDRLNYGYTF	TGTGCCAGCAGTTACGACAGGCTTAACTATGGCTACACCTTC
TRBV6-2/TRBV6-3	-	TRBJ1-1	-	CASSYSAERAGTEAFF	TGTGCCAGCAGTTATTCTGCGGAGAGGGCGGGCACTGAAGCTTTCTTT
TRBV5-5	-	TRBJ1-1	-	CASSRRLENTEAFF	TGTGCCAGCAGTCGGAGGCTCGAGAACACTGAAGCTTTCTTT
TRBV7-3	-	TRBJ2-2	-	CASSFERNTGELFF	TGTGCCAGCAGCTTCGAGAGGAACACCGGGGAGCTGTTTTTT
TRBV7-3	-	TRBJ2-1	-	CASSLRAGAHNEQFF	TGTGCCAGCAGCTTAAGGGCGGGGGCTCACAATGAGCAGTTCTTC
TRBV5-1	TRBD1	TRBJ1-4	-	CASTGGANEKLFF	TGCGCCAGCACAGGGGGAGCTAATGAAAAACTGTTTTTT
TRBV6-6	TRBD1	TRBJ1-5	-	CASRRTGESNQPQHF	TGTGCCAGCAGACGGACAGGAGAGAGCAATCAGCCCCAGCATTTT
TRBV9	TRBD1	TRBJ1-1	-	CASSARQGGNTEAFF	TGTGCCAGCAGCGCGAGACAGGGGGGGAACACTGAAGCTTTCTTT
TRBV27	TRBD1	TRBJ2-2	-	CASSPWGQVNTGELFF	TGTGCCAGCAGTCCGTGGGGACAGGTTAACACCGGGGAGCTGTTTTTT
TRBV10-1	TRBD2	TRBJ2-7	few	CASSGGLAGYEQYF	TGCGCCAGCAGTGGCGGACTAGCCGGGTACGAGCAGTACTTC
TRBV20-1	-	TRBJ1-1	-	CSARVGEVTFF	TGCAGTGCTAGAGTGGGCGAAGTAACTTTCTTT
TRBV5-1	-	TRBJ2-1	-	CASSAGQTYNEQFF	TGCGCCAGCAGCGCCGGACAAACCTACAATGAGCAGTTCTTC
TRBV5-8	-	TRBJ2-7	once	CASSRPQGSEQYF	TGTGCCAGCAGCCGACCCCAGGGTTCCGAGCAGTACTTC
TRBV5-5	TRBD1	TRBJ1-1	once	CASHRGNTEAFF	TGTGCCAGCCACAGGGGGAACACTGAAGCTTTCTTT
TRBV25-1	-	TRBJ1-5	-	CASSGQNNQPQHF	TGTGCCAGCAGTGGACAGAATAATCAGCCCCAGCATTTT
TRBV24-1	TRBD1	TRBJ1-2	-	CATSDSRQGPIYGYTF	TGTGCCACCAGTGATTCAAGACAGGGGCCAATCTATGGCTACACCTTC
TRBV7-2	TRBD1	TRBJ1-5	-	CASSLEGGQKNQPQHF	TGTGCCAGCAGCTTAGAGGGGGGACAGAAAAATCAGCCCCAGCATTTT
TRBV6-5	-	TRBJ1-3	-	CASSFGSGNTIYF	TGTGCCAGCAGTTTCGGCTCTGGAAACACCATATATTTT
TRBV6-4	TRBD1	TRBJ2-6	-	CASSPGGYYSGANVLTF	TGTGCCAGCAGCCCAGGGGGTTATTACTCTGGGGCCAACGTCCTGACTTTC
TRBV6-5	TRBD1	TRBJ1-2	once	CASSFGTGVGYTF	TGTGCCAGCAGTTTCGGGACAGGGGTAGGCTACACCTTC
TRBV2	-	TRBJ2-2	-	CASKNSVANTGELFF	TGTGCCAGCAAGAACAGTGTAGCGAACACCGGGGAGCTGTTTTTT
TRBV11-3	-	TRBJ1-1	-	CASSWGSGRDTEAFF	TGTGCCAGCAGCTGGGGGTCGGGGAGGGACACTGAAGCTTTCTTT
TRBV20-1	-	TRBJ1-1	-	CSAPDTPGAFF	TGCAGTGCTCCCGACACACCAGGAGCTTTCTTT
TRBV5-1	-	TRBJ1-5	-	CASSLGAGNQPQHF	TGCGCCAGCAGCTTGGGGGCAGGCAATCAGCCCCAGCATTTT
TRBV6-5	TRBD1	TRBJ1-1	-	CASTPPGRRGTEAFF	TGTGCCAGCACTCCCCCGGGGCGCAGGGGGACTGAAGCTTTCTTT
TRBV7-9	TRBD1	TRBJ1-1	-	CASSRSQGGYTEAFF	TGTGCCAGCAGCCGAAGTCAGGGGGGTTACACTGAAGCTTTCTTT
TRBV5-1	-	TRBJ1-1	-	CASRRTDMNTEAFF	TGCGCCAGCAGGAGGACAGACATGAACACTGAAGCTTTCTTT
TRBV3-1/TRBV3-2	-	TRBJ2-3	-	CASSFIAGTDTQYF	TGTGCCAGCAGCTTCATCGCAGGCACAGATACGCAGTATTTT
TRBV5-1	-	TRBJ2-5	-	CASSPGGPGETQYF	TGCGCCAGCAGCCCAGGGGGGCCTGGGGAGACCCAGTACTTC
TRBV5-6	-	TRBJ2-2	-	CASSRTGQNTGELFF	TGTGCCAGCAGCCGAACAGGGCAGAACACCGGGGAGCTGTTTTTT